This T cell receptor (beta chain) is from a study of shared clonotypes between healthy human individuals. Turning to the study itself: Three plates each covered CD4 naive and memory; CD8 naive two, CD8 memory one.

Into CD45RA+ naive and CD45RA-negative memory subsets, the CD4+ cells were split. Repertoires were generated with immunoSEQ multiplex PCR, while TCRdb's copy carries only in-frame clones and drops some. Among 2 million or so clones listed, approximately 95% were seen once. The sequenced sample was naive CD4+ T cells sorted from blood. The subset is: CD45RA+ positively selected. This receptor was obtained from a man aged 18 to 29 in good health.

The CDR3 DNA is TGTGCCAGCAGTTTTTTACCAGGTACTGAAGCTTTCTTT. Protein sequence: CASSFLPGTEAFF. The chain combines TRBV27 with TRBJ1-1; D gene ambiguous. CDR1 and CDR2 (germline): MNHEY, SMNVEV (reference sequence). The CDR3 spans 13 residues. Trimming pared 3 bases from V and 5 bases from J, leaving 10 bases between.